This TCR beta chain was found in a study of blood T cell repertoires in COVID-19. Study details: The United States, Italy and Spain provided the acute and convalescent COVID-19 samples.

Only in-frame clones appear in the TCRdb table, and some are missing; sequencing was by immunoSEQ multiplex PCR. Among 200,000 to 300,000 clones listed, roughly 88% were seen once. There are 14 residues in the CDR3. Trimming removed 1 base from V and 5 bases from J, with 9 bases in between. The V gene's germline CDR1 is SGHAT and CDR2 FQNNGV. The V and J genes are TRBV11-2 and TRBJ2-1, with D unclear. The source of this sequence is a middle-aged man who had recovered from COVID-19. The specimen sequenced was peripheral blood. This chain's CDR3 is CASSLGLTNNEQFF. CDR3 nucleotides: TGTGCCAGCAGCTTAGGTCTTACAAACAATGAGCAGTTCTTC.